A selection of T cell receptor beta chains follows, all from one sample in a study of T-cell memory formation after mild COVID-19. TCRdb re-called the 5' RACE reads through MiXCR, storing one row per CDR3 protein. Altogether 95,000 to 120,000 distinct CDR3 sequences are present, 15% to 20% being singletons, with the ten largest covering around 5.1%. Sequences were obtained from PBMCs or a T cell subset sorted from them (not recorded which). The receptors shown here come from a man younger than 35 who had mild COVID-19 (a few samples of this study predate the infection). Cell type and time point are not known. The CDR3 runs from the conserved cysteine through the conserved F or W. Fields, in order: J gene, V gene, D gene, clone size, CDR3 DNA, CDR3 protein. D genes are given only for firm matches. Expanded clones are given a class, and other clones once, few, many or no size at all.

>TRBJ1-5|TRBV4-3|NA|few
TGCGCCAGCAGCCAGTCCCGGGACTCGCTCCAGCATTTT
CASSQSRDSLQHF
>TRBJ2-3|TRBV6-6|NA|few
TGTGCCAGCAGTCCTGATGCAGATACGCAGTATTTT
CASSPDADTQYF
>TRBJ2-5|TRBV7-3|NA|NA
TGTGCCAGCAGCCACCGGCCGGGAGCCGTGGAGACCCAGTACTTC
CASSHRPGAVETQYF
>TRBJ2-3|TRBV29-1|NA|few
TGCAGCGTGAAGACCGCAGATACGCAGTATTTT
CSVKTADTQYF
>TRBJ2-5|TRBV5-1|NA|few
TGCGCCAGCAGCTTGAGGGGCGCGGGGGCATCGGTTTCGGAGACCCAGTACTTC
CASSLRGAGASVSETQYF
>TRBJ1-1|TRBV5-1|NA|NA
TGCGCCAGCAGCTTGGTGGGGGGCGACCCTGAAGCTTTCTTT
CASSLVGGDPEAFF
>TRBJ2-5|TRBV5-1|NA|few
TGCGCCAGCAGCTTGGTTGGACCCTATCAAGAGACCCAGTACTTC
CASSLVGPYQETQYF
>TRBJ2-2|TRBV5-1|NA|few
TGCGCCAGCAGCTTGGACGGGACCGGGGAGCTGTTTTTT
CASSLDGTGELFF
>TRBJ1-4|TRBV12-3/TRBV12-4|NA|few
TGTGCCAGCAGCCGGGACTTAAATGAAAAACTGTTTTTT
CASSRDLNEKLFF
>TRBJ2-1|TRBV30|TRBD2|NA
TGTGCCTGGAGCTGGACTAGCGGTGAGCAGTTCTTC
CAWSWTSGEQFF
>TRBJ2-3|TRBV7-3|TRBD1|NA
TGTGCCAGCAGCCTACAGGGGATCACAGATACGCAGTATTTT
CASSLQGITDTQYF
>TRBJ1-1|TRBV5-1|NA|few
TGCGCCAGCAGCATACAACGGGGTTGGGCTGAAGCTTTCTTT
CASSIQRGWAEAFF
>TRBJ1-2|TRBV7-2|TRBD1|many
TGTGCCAGCAGCCCTACAGGGGCCCTCTATGGCTACACCTTC
CASSPTGALYGYTF
>TRBJ1-2|TRBV11-2|NA|NA
TGTGCCAGCAGCTTAGACAGCCCACGGGGCTACACCTTC
CASSLDSPRGYTF
>TRBJ1-1|TRBV12-3/TRBV12-4|NA|few
TGTGCCAGCAGTTTGTCTCCCCACCAGAACACTGAAGCTTTCTTT
CASSLSPHQNTEAFF
>TRBJ2-3|TRBV9|NA|NA
TGTGCCAGCAGCTTTCGAGTCACAGATACGCAGTATTTT
CASSFRVTDTQYF
>TRBJ2-1|TRBV6-6|NA|few
TGTGCCAGCAGTTACTCGAGGGGCAGTAACTACAATGAGCAGTTCTTC
CASSYSRGSNYNEQFF
>TRBJ2-5|TRBV10-2|TRBD1|NA
TGCGCCAGCACGGACAGGGCACAAGAGACCCAGTACTTC
CASTDRAQETQYF
>TRBJ2-7|TRBV10-3|NA|many
TGTGCCATCAGTGACTCGACAGGCAACCCCTACGAGCAGTACTTC
CAISDSTGNPYEQYF
>TRBJ1-1|TRBV5-6|TRBD1|NA
TGTGCCAGCAGCCTTCCGGGACAGGGGGTGAGGGCTTTCTTT
CASSLPGQGVRAFF
>TRBJ2-3|TRBV2|NA|NA
TGTGCCAGCAGCTTAACCCGGGGTACGCAGTATTTT
CASSLTRGTQYF
>TRBJ1-4|TRBV12-5|NA|few
TGTGCTAGTGGTTTGAGCAGTGCAACTAATGAAAAACTGTTTTTT
CASGLSSATNEKLFF
>TRBJ1-5|TRBV12-3/TRBV12-4|TRBD1|NA
TGTGCCAGCAGCCCGGGACAGGGGGCATTTTTTCAGCCCCAGCATTTT
CASSPGQGAFFQPQHF
>TRBJ2-7|TRBV21-1|NA|few
TGTGCCAGGCACTCGGGGGATAATACCTACGAGCAGTACTTC
CARHSGDNTYEQYF
>TRBJ2-1|TRBV6-2/TRBV6-3|NA|NA
TGTGCCAGCAGTTACTCGAACGTAGCCAGGGGAGGTTGGTACAATGAGCAGTTCTTC
CASSYSNVARGGWYNEQFF
>TRBJ2-5|TRBV18|NA|few
TGTGCCAGCTCACCCCTCCCTAAGGAGACCCAGTACTTC
CASSPLPKETQYF
>TRBJ1-5|TRBV4-1|NA|NA
TGCGCCAGCAGCCAACAGGGCGATCAGCCCCAGCATTTT
CASSQQGDQPQHF
>TRBJ2-3|TRBV5-6|NA|NA
TGTGCCAGCAGCCCGAAACAGGGTAGAAGCACAGATACGCAGTATTTT
CASSPKQGRSTDTQYF
>TRBJ2-3|TRBV4-1|NA|many
TGCGCCAGCAGCCAAGAAGGACTTCCTAGCACAGATACGCAGTATTTT
CASSQEGLPSTDTQYF
>TRBJ2-7|TRBV7-2|TRBD1|many
TGTGCCAGCAGCTTAGGACAGGGAGACGAGCAGTACTTC
CASSLGQGDEQYF
>TRBJ1-1|TRBV7-9|NA|NA
TGTGCCAGCAGCTTAGACGGCGGGTCTGAAGCTTTCTTT
CASSLDGGSEAFF
>TRBJ1-1|TRBV5-1|TRBD1|NA
TGCGCCAGCAGCGGGGGGACAGGCACTGAAGCTTTCTTT
CASSGGTGTEAFF
>TRBJ2-1|TRBV9|TRBD2|NA
TGTGCCAGCAGCGTAGGAGGAGCGGGGGGGTACAATGAGCAGTTCTTC
CASSVGGAGGYNEQFF
>TRBJ2-1|TRBV11-3|TRBD2|few
TGTGCCAGCAGCCTCTATCTAGCGGGGGAGCAGTTCTTC
CASSLYLAGEQFF
>TRBJ1-5|TRBV5-6|NA|NA
TGTGCCAGCAGCTTTGGAGATCAGCCCCAGCATTTT
CASSFGDQPQHF
>TRBJ2-3|TRBV29-1|TRBD1|NA
TGCAGCGTTATAATGACAGGGAGCACAGATACGCAGTATTTT
CSVIMTGSTDTQYF
>TRBJ2-5|TRBV4-2|TRBD2|few
TGTGCCAGCAGCCAAGTAACCGGGGGAGGGGAGACCCAGTACTTC
CASSQVTGGGETQYF
>TRBJ1-1|TRBV4-2|NA|NA
TGTGCCAGCAGCCAAGGGGAATCTGATGAAGCTTTCTTT
CASSQGESDEAFF
>TRBJ2-3|TRBV5-6|NA|few
TGTGCCAGCAGCTTCTCTCGTGGAGATACGCAGTATTTT
CASSFSRGDTQYF